This T cell receptor beta chain was captured in a study of cytomegalovirus exposure and HLA in healthy donors. Overall study context: Among around 200 million T cells, an earlier analysis found 117 million unique TCR beta sequences.

On this clone: The antigen is not known.

Overall study findings and caveats: A later analysis by the authors found several of the most significant clusters apparently linked to common viral pathogens. In an earlier analysis, most TCR beta V segments were productive about 87% or about 30% of the time. Accurate predictions that matched the HLA-A and HLA-B alleles of most subjects were reportedly made from TCR beta sequences.

60 Vbeta and 13 Jbeta primers were used in PCR. The protocol was immunoSEQ multiplex PCR, while the TCRdb copy is restricted to in-frame clones and leaves out a portion. The table shows 150,000 to 200,000 clones, with approximately 71% occurring only once. The sequence derives from a girl under 18 in good health and CMV-seronegative. What was sequenced was PBMCs.

The DNA of the CDR3 is TGCGCCAGCAGCCAAGAGGGACAGAGGTTCACAGATACGCAGTATTTT. It translates to CASSQEGQRFTDTQYF. The chain couples TRBV4-1 to TRBJ2-3; 7 bases fit TRBD1. Germline lookup yields CDR1 MGHRA and CDR2 YSYEKL. The V and J ends lost 0 bases and 2 bases, in that order; junction bases with no gene match: 5. The CDR3 runs to 16 residues.